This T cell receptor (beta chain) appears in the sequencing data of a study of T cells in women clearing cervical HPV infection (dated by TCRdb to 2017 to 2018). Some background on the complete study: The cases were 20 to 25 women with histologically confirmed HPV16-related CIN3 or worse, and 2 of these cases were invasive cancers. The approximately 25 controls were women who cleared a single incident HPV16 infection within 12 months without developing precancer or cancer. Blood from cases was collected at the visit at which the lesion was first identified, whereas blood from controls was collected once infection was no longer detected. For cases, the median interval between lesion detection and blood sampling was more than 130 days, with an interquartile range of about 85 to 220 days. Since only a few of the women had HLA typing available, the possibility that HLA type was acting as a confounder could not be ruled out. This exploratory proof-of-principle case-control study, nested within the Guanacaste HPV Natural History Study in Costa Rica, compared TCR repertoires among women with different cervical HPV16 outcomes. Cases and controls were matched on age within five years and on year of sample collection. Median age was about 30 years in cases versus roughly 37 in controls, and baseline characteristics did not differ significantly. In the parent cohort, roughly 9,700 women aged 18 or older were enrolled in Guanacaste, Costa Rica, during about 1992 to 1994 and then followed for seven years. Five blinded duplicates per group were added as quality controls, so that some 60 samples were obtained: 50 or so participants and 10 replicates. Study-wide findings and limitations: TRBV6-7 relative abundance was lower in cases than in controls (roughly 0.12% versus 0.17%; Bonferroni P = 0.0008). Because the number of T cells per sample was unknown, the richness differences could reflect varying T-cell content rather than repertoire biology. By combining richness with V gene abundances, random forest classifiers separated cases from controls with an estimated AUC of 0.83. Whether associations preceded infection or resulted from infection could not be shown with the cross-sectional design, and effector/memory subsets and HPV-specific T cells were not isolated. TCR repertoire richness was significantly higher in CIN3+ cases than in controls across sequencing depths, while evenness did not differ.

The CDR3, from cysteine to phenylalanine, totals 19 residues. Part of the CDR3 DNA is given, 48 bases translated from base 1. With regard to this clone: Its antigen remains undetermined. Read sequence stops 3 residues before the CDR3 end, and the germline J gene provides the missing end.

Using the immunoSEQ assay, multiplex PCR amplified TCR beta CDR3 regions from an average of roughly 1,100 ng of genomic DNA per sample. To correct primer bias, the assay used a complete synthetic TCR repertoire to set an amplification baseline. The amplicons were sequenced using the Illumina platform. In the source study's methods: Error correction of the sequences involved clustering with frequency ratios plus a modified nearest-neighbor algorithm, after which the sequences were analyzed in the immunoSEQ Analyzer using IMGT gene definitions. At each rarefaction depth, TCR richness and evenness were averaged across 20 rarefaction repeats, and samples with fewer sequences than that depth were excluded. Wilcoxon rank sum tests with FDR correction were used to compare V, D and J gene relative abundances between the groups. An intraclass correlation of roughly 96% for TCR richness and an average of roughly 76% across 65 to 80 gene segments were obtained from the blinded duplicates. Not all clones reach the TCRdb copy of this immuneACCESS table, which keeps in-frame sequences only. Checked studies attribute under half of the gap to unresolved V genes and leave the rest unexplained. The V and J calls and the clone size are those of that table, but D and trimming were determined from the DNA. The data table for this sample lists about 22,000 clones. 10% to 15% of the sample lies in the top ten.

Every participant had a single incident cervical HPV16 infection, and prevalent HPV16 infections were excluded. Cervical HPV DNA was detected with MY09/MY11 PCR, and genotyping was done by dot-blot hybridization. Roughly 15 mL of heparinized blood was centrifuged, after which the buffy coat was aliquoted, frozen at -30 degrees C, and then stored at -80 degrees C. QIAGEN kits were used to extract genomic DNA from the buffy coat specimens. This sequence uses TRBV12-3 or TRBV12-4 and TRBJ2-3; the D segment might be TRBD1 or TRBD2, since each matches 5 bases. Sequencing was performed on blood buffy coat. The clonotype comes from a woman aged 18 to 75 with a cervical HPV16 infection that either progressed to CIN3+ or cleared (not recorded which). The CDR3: CASSLYLPGAGRGQETQYF. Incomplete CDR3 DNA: TGTGCCAGCAGTTTATATTTACCTGGGGCAGGGCGAGGGCAAGAGACG.